The 2 T cell receptor beta chains in this list originate from one sample, sequenced in a study of response to subunit inactivated influenza vaccine. TCRdb redid the calling of the RT-PCR reads with MiXCR, one entry per CDR3 protein. The repertoire includes about 780,000 distinct CDR3 sequences, 18% of them detected once, and about 11% sits in the top ten. Sequenced here: PBMCs from blood, sampled more than 4 days after vaccination. The receptors shown here come from a man in his fifties or sixties who received an inactivated influenza vaccine.

This clonotype was counted only a few times. This sequence joins TRBV10-3 and TRBJ2-3, with D possibly called TRBD1 or TRBD2 (6 bases each). This CDR3 is 15 amino acids long. Germline-derived CDR1 and CDR2 are ENHRY and SYGVKD. V dropped 7 bases and J dropped 2 bases, with 16 bases sitting between them. CDR3 amino acids: CAIKEGGLVTDTQYF. As DNA, the CDR3 is TGTGCCATCAAAGAGGGGGGACTTGTCACAGATACGCAGTATTTT.

This clonotype has more than one count but fewer than ten. The V call is TRBV12-3 or TRBV12-4, the J call TRBJ1-4; tentative D call: TRBD1 (6 bases). The CDR3 totals 13 residues. Between the trimmed V and J ends, which lost 3 bases and 6 bases, there was a span of 8 bases. The CDR3 DNA is TGTGCCAGCAGTTTGTCAGGGGATGAAAAACTGTTTTTT. The encoded protein is CASSLSGDEKLFF.